The entry below gives a single T cell receptor beta chain sequence along with its context. Its cognate antigen has yet to be identified. The sample holds no much larger clone one base away, and base qualities are not on file. In the prospective study, participants were about 18 to 95 years old, resided in under 30 geographic areas of the United States, and were enrolled through a virtual design. In the prospective study, cohorts were assigned on the basis of participant-reported clinical history obtained from a screening survey and a study questionnaire. Recovered participants in ImmuneRACE Cohort 3 were defined as having two consecutive negative NP/OP PCR tests, clearance from a healthcare professional, or resolution of symptoms. In the prospective study, whole blood, serum and a nasopharyngeal or oropharyngeal swab were collected from each participant by mobile phlebotomists. Prospective study participants could optionally give additional blood draws and questionnaires over an approximately 2-month period. Before DNA extraction, prospective study blood samples were shipped either frozen or at room temperature.

At the junction V is shortened by 1 base and J by 0 bases, with 9 bases in between. The CDR3 measures 15 amino acids from cysteine to phenylalanine. The read is trimmed to its CDR3 DNA, 45 bases read in frame from base 1. Via the germline V gene (reference sequence), CDR1 is GTSNPN and CDR2 SVGIG. The source of the sample is a study of blood T cell repertoires in COVID-19 (dated by TCRdb to the early 2020s). Regarding the study in general: Samples covering the acute and convalescent phases of COVID-19 were provided by collaborators in the United States, Italy and Spain. The samples were drawn from two sources: the first 160 participants of the ongoing ImmuneRACE study, and 1,254 subjects contributed by 6 global collaborators. A freely available public database, intended as a resource for researchers studying the immune response to SARS-CoV-2, is where the repertoires were released. Subjects who had been exposed to COVID-19, were actively infected with it, or had recovered from it provided the deeply sampled blood TCRbeta repertoires that made up the dataset. The sample metadata nearly always contained a de-identified subject ID, COVID-19 status, age in years and sex. HLA class I and class II types, where available, came from metadata supplied by the sample provider rather than from assay-based typing. The prospective study material was composed of cDNA or gDNA derived from T cells, B-cell-depleted T cells, or PBMCs.

Broad study findings and their caveats: Clinical and demographic metadata were provided uncurated, with the amount varying by source and participant.

TCRbeta CDR3 regions were amplified from genomic DNA by means of the immunoSEQ Assay, a bias-controlled multiplex PCR. In the source study's methods: Nucleated cell counts per sample were estimated from amplification of reference gene primers within the assay. To quantify the absolute abundance of each unique TCRbeta CDR3 rearrangement, sequence reads were collapsed and filtered. For each sample, productive Simpson clonality was calculated by taking the square root of Simpson's diversity index across productive rearrangements. Here the immuneACCESS table is served through TCRdb, limited to in-frame sequences with V and J called. Missing clones are a known gap in these copies; in checked studies unresolved V genes cover under half, and the rest lacks a known reason. V, J and clone size were drawn from that table, and D and trimming were deduced from the DNA. This sample has around 310,000 clones in its table, and just under 90% of those were observed once. The biggest ten clones account for around 9% of the sample.

This TCR was recovered from a woman in her thirties who had recovered from COVID-19. The sequenced material came from PBMCs or T cells enriched from blood (not recorded which). The chain couples TRBV30 to TRBJ1-4; the D gene is possibly TRBD1, with 5 bases matching. The CDR3 sequence is CAWSDQGATNEKLFF. The DNA reads as follows: TGTGCCTGGAGTGACCAGGGCGCAACTAATGAAAAACTGTTTTTT.